The T cell receptor (beta chain) under discussion was sequenced for a study of blood T cell repertoires in COVID-19. Looking at the study overall: There were acute and convalescent COVID-19 samples, and they came from the United States, Italy and Spain.

With 0 bases clipped from V and 7 bases from J, the junction kept 7 bases outside the gene matches. The CDR3 is 16 residues long. Germline CDR1 reads ENHRY; CDR2 reads SYGVKD. The assay was immunoSEQ multiplex PCR, and TCRdb's table has in-frame clones only and misses some. The data hold 300,000 to 350,000 clones, with about 90% observed a single time. Cohort 3 donors counted as recovered after two negative PCRs, clearance, or resolved symptoms. The sequencing sample was made of PBMCs or T cells enriched from blood (not recorded which). The receptor was isolated from a woman in her 30s who had recovered from COVID-19. The chain combines TRBV10-3 with TRBJ2-2, with TRBD2 matching over 8 bases. The CDR3 reads CAISESSGGPDGELFF. The CDR3 DNA sequence: TGTGCCATCAGTGAGTCGTCGGGGGGGCCCGACGGGGAGCTGTTTTTT.